The 6 T cell receptor beta chains below were found in one sample sequenced in a study of T cells in Graves' hyperthyroidism and ophthalmopathy. TCR beta CDR3 sequences were amplified from RNA transcripts. Using the HTBI primer set, a first-round RT-PCR was run on the TCR CDR3. A single record per CDR3 protein comes from TCRdb applying MiXCR to the multiplex PCR reads. The table shows more than 550,000 distinct CDR3 sequences, with 17% occurring only once. The source material was blood. These receptors originate from a man aged 50-60 years with Graves' hyperthyroidism.

This rearrangement joins TRBV14 to TRBJ1-6, with D uncertain. CDR1 is SGHDN and CDR2 is FVKESK in the germline V gene. The CDR3 length is 13 residues. V lost 3 bases, J lost 14 bases, and 14 bases lay in between. CDR3 nucleotides: TGTGCCAGCAGCCAGGGTCCTTTTCGCTCCCTCCACTTT. It encodes CASSQGPFRSLHF.

The chain joins TRBV27 to TRBJ1-6; 7 bases are shared with TRBD1. Trimming cost V 6 bases and J 10 bases; bases outside gene matches: 6. Germline CDR1 is MNHEY and CDR2 is SMNVEV (reference sequence). The length of the CDR3 is 13 residues. The CDR3 protein is CASSLRGGSPLHF. For the CDR3, the DNA is TGTGCCAGCAGCTTACGAGGGGGCTCACCCCTCCACTTT.

V gene TRBV4-1 combines with J gene TRBJ1-1, with D perhaps TRBD1 (5 bases). Germline assignment: CDR1 MGHRA and CDR2 YSYEKL. The CDR3 is made up of 15 amino acids. V was clipped by 0 bases and J by 4 bases, with 12 bases between them. The CDR3: CASSQDEGWFTEAFF. The CDR3 DNA reads TGCGCCAGCAGCCAAGACGAGGGGTGGTTCACTGAAGCTTTCTTT.

V usage is TRBV5-6 and J usage is TRBJ2-7, with D tentatively TRBD2 (5 bases). The V end lost 4 bases, the J end lost 2 bases, and 13 bases lay between the germline ends. The CDR3 covers 14 residues. Germline CDR1 SGHDT, CDR2 YYEEEE. The CDR3 spells CASSPLAQPYEQYF. The CDR3 DNA reads TGTGCCAGCAGCCCCCTAGCCCAACCCTACGAGCAGTACTTC.

This clonotype has ten or more counts. The chain employs TRBV4-1 and TRBJ2-5; D ambiguous. The CDR3 covers 13 residues. V was cut by 0 bases and J by 5 bases, with 7 bases left in between. The germline V gene encodes CDR1 MGHRA and CDR2 YSYEKL. This CDR3 reads CASSQDSVETQYF. CDR3 coding DNA: TGCGCCAGCAGCCAAGATTCAGTGGAGACCCAGTACTTC.

This clonotype was seen ten or more times. This chain joins TRBV28 and TRBJ2-5, with D tentatively TRBD2 (5 bases). The CDR3 covers 14 residues. V shed 6 bases and J shed 5 bases, with 16 bases lying between them. Germline loops: CDR1 MDHEN, CDR2 SYDVKM. As DNA, the CDR3 is TGTGCCAGCAGAACCGGACGCGGCGGGGAGACCCAGTACTTC. The encoded protein is CASRTGRGGETQYF.